A single sample gave rise to the 3 T cell receptor beta chains below, sequenced in a study of T-cell reconstitution after alpha-beta-depleted transplantation in children. The authors prepared the TCRbeta library with unique molecular identifiers. TCRdb itself ran the PCR reads through MiXCR, one entry per CDR3 protein. The sample shows approximately 1,000,000 distinct CDR3 sequences, about 29% of them seen only once. The specimen was PBMCs, mostly from graft donor cells, collected 360 days after TCRalphabeta/CD19-depleted stem cell transplant. Every receptor here comes from a boy younger than two who had a stem cell transplant for SCID, so the T cells may come from the graft donor.

The rearrangement links TRBV12-3 or TRBV12-4 to TRBJ1-5; 7 nucleotides align to TRBD1. After removal of 5 bases from V and 2 bases from J, the junction contained 6 bases not matched to a gene. This CDR3 is 15 amino acids long. The CDR3 DNA sequence: TGTGCCAGCAGTCTCCAGGGGGTTGGCAATCAGCCCCAGCATTTT. It translates to CASSLQGVGNQPQHF.

The CDR3 spells CSARDRRQGSKTQYF. CDR3 nucleotide sequence: TGCAGTGCTAGAGATCGCCGACAGGGGAGCAAGACCCAGTACTTC. The gene calls are TRBV20-1 and TRBJ2-5, with 8 bases identical to TRBD1. The CDR3 extends over 15 amino acids. Germline V gene lookup returns CDR1 DFQATT and CDR2 SNEGSKA (reference sequence). With V trimmed by 0 bases and J by 6 bases, 9 bases remained unmatched.

V gene TRBV15 combines with J gene TRBJ2-3, with D perhaps TRBD2 (6 bases). The CDR3 covers 16 residues. Trimming shortened V by 2 bases and J by 2 bases, and 14 bases separated the two germline ends. Germline CDR1 is LNHNV and CDR2 is YYDKDF (reference sequence). CDR3 bases: TGTGCCACCAGCAGACCAAGCGGGCGCCTCACAGATACGCAGTATTTT. It codes for CATSRPSGRLTDTQYF.